This T cell receptor beta chain came from a study of blood T cell repertoires in COVID-19. Study in general: Whether acute or convalescent, the COVID-19 samples came from the United States, Italy and Spain. T cells, B-cell-depleted T cells, or PBMCs provided the cDNA or gDNA that served as material.

The CDR3 covers 15 residues. V shed 5 bases, J shed 5 bases, and the junction held 9 bases outside the gene matches. Germline V lookup: CDR1 MDHEN, CDR2 SYDVKM. As processed by the authors: Estimates of nucleated cell counts were drawn from the amplification of reference gene primers. Profiled with immunoSEQ multiplex PCR; TCRdb holds only in-frame clones, not every one. V and J calls and clone size are given by that table; D and trimming were obtained from the DNA. The table includes roughly 250,000 clones, approximately 80% detected once. Sequencing was carried out using peripheral blood. This chain uses TRBV28 with TRBJ2-5, with 9 bases aligning to TRBD1. This sequence originates from a woman older than 75 with active or convalescent COVID-19. The CDR3 DNA sequence: TGTGCCAGCAGTCCACGGGACAGGGTATGGGAGACCCAGTACTTC. Protein product: CASSPRDRVWETQYF.